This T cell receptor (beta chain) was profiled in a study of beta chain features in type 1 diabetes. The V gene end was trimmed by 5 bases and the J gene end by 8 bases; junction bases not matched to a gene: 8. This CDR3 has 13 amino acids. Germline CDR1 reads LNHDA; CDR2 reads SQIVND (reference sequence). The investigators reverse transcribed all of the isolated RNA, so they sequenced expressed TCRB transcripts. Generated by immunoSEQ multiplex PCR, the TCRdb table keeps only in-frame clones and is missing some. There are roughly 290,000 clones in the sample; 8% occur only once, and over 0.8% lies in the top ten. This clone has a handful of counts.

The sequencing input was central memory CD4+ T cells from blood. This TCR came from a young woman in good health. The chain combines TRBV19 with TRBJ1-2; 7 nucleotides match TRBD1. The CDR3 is CASSPQGGEGYTF. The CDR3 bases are TGTGCCAGTAGTCCGCAGGGGGGCGAAGGCTACACCTTC.